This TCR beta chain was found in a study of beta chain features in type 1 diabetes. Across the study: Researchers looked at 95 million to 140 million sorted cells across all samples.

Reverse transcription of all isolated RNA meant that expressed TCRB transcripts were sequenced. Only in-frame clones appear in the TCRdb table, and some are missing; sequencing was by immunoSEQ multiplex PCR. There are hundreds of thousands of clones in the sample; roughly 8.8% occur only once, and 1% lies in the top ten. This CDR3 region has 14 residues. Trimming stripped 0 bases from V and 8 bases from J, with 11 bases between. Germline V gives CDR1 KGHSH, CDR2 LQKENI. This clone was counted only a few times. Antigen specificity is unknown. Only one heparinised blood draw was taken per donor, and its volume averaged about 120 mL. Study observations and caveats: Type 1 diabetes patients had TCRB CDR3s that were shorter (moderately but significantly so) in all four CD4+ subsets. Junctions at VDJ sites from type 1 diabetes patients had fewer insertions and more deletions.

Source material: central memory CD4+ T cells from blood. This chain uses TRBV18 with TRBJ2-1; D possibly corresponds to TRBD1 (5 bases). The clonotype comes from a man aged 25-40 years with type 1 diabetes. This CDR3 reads CASSPPTVGDEQFF. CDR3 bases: TGTGCCAGCTCACCACCGACAGTGGGCGATGAGCAGTTCTTC.